Shown below are 17 T cell receptor beta chains from a single sample sequenced in a study of blood T cell repertoires in COVID-19. This table comes from immunoSEQ multiplex PCR, and its TCRdb copy is limited to in-frame clones, with some not included. The sample carries over 250,000 clones, 80% to 90% recorded once. The sequenced sample consisted of peripheral blood. The origin of the receptors is a woman aged 70-85 years with acute or convalescent COVID-19.

V usage is TRBV6-4 and J usage is TRBJ2-7; TRBD2 agrees at 9 bases. The CDR3 length is 15 residues. J was trimmed by 0 bases and V by 6 bases; bases with no gene match: 6. The germline V gene has CDR1 MRHNA and CDR2 SNTAGT. CDR3: CASSETSGNSYEQYF. In DNA, the CDR3 is TGTGCCAGCAGCGAGACTAGCGGAAACTCCTACGAGCAGTACTTC.

This clone was counted once. This chain uses TRBV18 with TRBJ1-2, with a tentative D call TRBD1 (5 bases). V dropped 0 bases and J dropped 4 bases, with 15 bases sitting between them. Germline values: CDR1 KGHSH, CDR2 LQKENI. The CDR3 consists of 16 residues. CDR3 nucleotides: TGTGCCAGCTCACCACCGGGGGGTCTAGGCGCCTATGGCTACACCTTC. This sequence encodes CASSPPGGLGAYGYTF.

The chain combines TRBV2 with TRBJ2-7; 13 bases are shared with TRBD2. The length of the CDR3 is 14 residues. J was trimmed by 7 bases and V by 4 bases; bases with no gene match: 4. CDR1 is SNHLY, CDR2 FYNNEI, per germline. The CDR3 protein is CASSVTSGGREQYF. CDR3 coding DNA: TGTGCCAGCAGTGTGACTAGCGGGGGGCGAGAGCAGTACTTC.

The chain recombines TRBV5-5 with TRBJ2-6; D may be TRBD1 (5 bases). CDR3 size: 19 residues. V lost 3 bases, J lost 2 bases, and 21 bases lay in between. The germline V gene encodes CDR1 SGHKS and CDR2 YYEKEE (reference sequence). The CDR3 here is CASSSLSPGRAPGANVLTF. The DNA of the CDR3 is TGTGCCAGCAGCTCCCTCTCGCCGGGCAGGGCCCCTGGGGCCAACGTCCTGACTTTC.

In this sample, this clone turned up a few times. The J gene is TRBJ2-6, the V gene TRBV7-6; 8 nucleotides line up with TRBD1. From germline, CDR1 is SGHVS and CDR2 FNYEAQ. CDR3 length: 17 residues. J gave up 3 bases and V 5 bases, and 9 bases lay outside the gene matches. CDR3 amino acids: CASSVTQGAGGANVLTF. The CDR3 region has the DNA TGTGCCAGCAGCGTTACTCAGGGGGCCGGTGGGGCCAACGTCCTGACTTTC.

Only a few counts were recorded for this clone. The chain carries TRBV30 and TRBJ1-1, with a possible D match to TRBD1 (5 bases). Germline-derived CDR1 and CDR2 are GTSNPN and SVGIG (reference sequence). This CDR3 is built from 13 residues. The V gene lost 4 bases and the J gene lost 3 bases, with 12 bases spanning the gap. The CDR3 DNA sequence: TGTGCCTGGACCCAGGGATTTTACACTGAAGCTTTCTTT. Residues: CAWTQGFYTEAFF.

This chain uses TRBV7-5 with TRBJ2-7; TRBD2 is the table's D call and was not checked against the DNA. TRBV7-5 is shown as a pseudogene. The CDR3 consists of 12 residues. The CDR3 nucleotides read TGTGTCAGAAGCCCCCCTAGTCCCGAGCAGTACTTC. It is translated as CVRSPPSPEQYF.

The V call is TRBV7-8, the J call TRBJ2-1; TRBD1 is a possible D gene (5 bases). This CDR3 is built from 14 residues. Germline values: CDR1 SGHVS, CDR2 FQNEAQ. V lost 2 bases and J 9 bases, leaving 14 bases between the germline ends. The CDR3 sequence: CASSLRGAVGEQFF. The CDR3 DNA reads as TGTGCCAGCAGCTTACGTGGGGCGGTGGGTGAGCAGTTCTTC. The full variable domain, rest sourced from reference TRBV7-8 and TRBJ2-1, is GAGVSQSPRYKVAKRGQDVALRCDPISGHVSLFWYQQALGQGPEFLTYFQNEAQLDKSGLPSDRFFAERPEGSVSTLKIQRTQQEDSAVYLCASSLRGAVGEQFFGPGTRLTVL.

The gene calls are TRBV28 and TRBJ1-2, with 7 positions matching TRBD1. Per the germline V gene, CDR1 is MDHEN and CDR2 is SYDVKM. The CDR3 has 14 residues. Unmatched junction bases numbered 6, after V lost 4 bases and J lost 4 bases. The DNA for the CDR3 is TGTGCCAGCAGTTCCCGGGACAGAATCTATGGCTACACCTTC. It encodes CASSSRDRIYGYTF.

The rearrangement uses TRBV2 and TRBJ1-1; tentative D call: TRBD1 (6 bases). The CDR3 is 13 amino acids. V was pared by 8 bases and J by 1 base, with 11 bases between. Germline V gene lookup returns CDR1 SNHLY and CDR2 FYNNEI. The chain's CDR3 is CASRPQGNTEAFF. The CDR3 nucleotides are TGTGCCAGCCGCCCACAGGGGAACACTGAAGCTTTCTTT.

V and J are TRBV19 and TRBJ1-2; possibly TRBD1 for D (5 bases). Germline V gene data show CDR1 as LNHDA and CDR2 as SQIVND (reference sequence). The CDR3 is made up of 13 amino acids. The germline V and J ends were trimmed by 5 bases and 6 bases, with 13 bases remaining between them. CDR3 residues: CASSFQRGNGYTF. The CDR3 DNA follows: TGTGCCAGTAGTTTCCAACGGGGGAATGGCTACACCTTC.

This chain uses TRBV7-9 with TRBJ2-1, with 12 bases fitting TRBD2. Germline CDR1 reads SEHNR; CDR2 reads FQNEAQ (reference sequence). The CDR3 spans 18 residues. V lost 2 bases, J lost 1 base, and 6 bases stayed unmatched. CDR3 sequence reads: CASSLRPSGGVSYNEQFF. For the CDR3, the DNA is TGTGCCAGCAGCTTAAGGCCTAGCGGGGGGGTGTCCTACAATGAGCAGTTCTTC. Drawing the rest from reference TRBV7-9 and TRBJ2-1, the complete variable domain is DTGVSQNPRHKITKRGQNVTFRCDPISEHNRLYWYRQTLGQGPEFLTYFQNEAQLEKSRLLSDRFSAERPKGSFSTLEIQRTEQGDSAMYLCASSLRPSGGVSYNEQFFGPGTRLTVL.

This clone was recorded once. The rearrangement uses TRBV19 and TRBJ1-2; tentatively, D is TRBD1 (5 bases). This CDR3 has 13 residues. Trimming took 2 bases from V and 3 from J, leaving 7 bases between them. Germline CDR1 reads LNHDA; CDR2 reads SQIVND (reference sequence). The DNA for the CDR3 is TGTGCCAGTAGTATACAGGGTGACTATGGCTACACCTTC. It encodes CASSIQGDYGYTF.

This sequence joins TRBV10-3 and TRBJ2-7; TRBD1 aligns across 11 bases. The CDR3 runs 16 residues. V shed 0 bases and J 1 base; nucleotides not matched to a gene: 2. Germline CDR1 ENHRY, CDR2 SYGVKD. CDR3: CAISESGTGGSYEQYF. CDR3 bases: TGTGCCATCAGTGAGTCTGGGACAGGGGGTTCCTACGAGCAGTACTTC.

This clone has ten or more counts. The CDR3 DNA is TGTGCCAGCAGCCAAGAGGGCAATGGAAACACCATATATTTT. Encoded protein: CASSQEGNGNTIYF. This sequence joins TRBV3-1 (or the pseudogene TRBV3-2) and TRBJ1-3; D remains unclear. CDR3 length: 14 residues. Trimming shortened V by 0 bases and J by 3 bases, and 6 bases separated the two germline ends. CDR1 LGHDT and CDR2 YNNKEL come from the germline V gene (reference sequence).

The rearrangement uses TRBV29-1 and TRBJ1-2; TRBD1 agrees at 7 bases. Losses at the gene ends were 7 bases for V and 4 bases for J; bases not matched to a gene: 3. Germline values: CDR1 SQVTM, CDR2 ANQGSEA. This CDR3 is built from 11 residues. In DNA form, the CDR3 reads TGCAGCGGCAGGGGGAGCTATGGCTACACCTTC. Translation gives CSGRGSYGYTF.

CDR3: CAWSPRTGRNQPQHF. Written as DNA, the CDR3 is TGTGCCTGGAGCCCCCGGACAGGTCGCAATCAGCCCCAGCATTTT. The V call is TRBV30, the J call TRBJ1-5; 7 bases match TRBD1. There are 15 residues in the CDR3. V was clipped by 3 bases and J by 2 bases; unmatched bases: 7. Germline CDR1 GTSNPN, CDR2 SVGIG (reference sequence).